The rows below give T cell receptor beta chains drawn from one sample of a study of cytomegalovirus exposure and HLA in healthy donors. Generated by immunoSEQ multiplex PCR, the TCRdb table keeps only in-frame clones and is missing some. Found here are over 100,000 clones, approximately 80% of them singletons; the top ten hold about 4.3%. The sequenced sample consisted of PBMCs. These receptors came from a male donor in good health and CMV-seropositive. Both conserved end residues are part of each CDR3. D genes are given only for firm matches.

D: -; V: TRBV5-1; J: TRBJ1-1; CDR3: CASSFILQGEAFF
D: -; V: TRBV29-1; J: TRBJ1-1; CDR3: CSVWDTPNTEAFF
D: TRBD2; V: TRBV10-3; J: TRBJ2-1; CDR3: CAITGGWGNEQFF
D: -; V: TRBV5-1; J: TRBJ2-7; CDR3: CASSLGVSGFEQYF
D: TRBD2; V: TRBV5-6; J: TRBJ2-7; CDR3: CASRSLAGEGPYEQYF
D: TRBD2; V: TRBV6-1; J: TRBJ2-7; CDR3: CASQRAGALGEQYF
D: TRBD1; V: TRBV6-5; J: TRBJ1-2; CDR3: CASRSGTGRDYGYTF
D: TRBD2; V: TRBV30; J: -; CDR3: CAWIVGGSEQYF
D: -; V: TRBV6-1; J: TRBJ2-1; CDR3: CASSEGRVSNEQFF
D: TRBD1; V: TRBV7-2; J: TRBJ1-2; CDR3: CASSLGTGGVYGYTF
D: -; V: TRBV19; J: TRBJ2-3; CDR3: CASSTDRIGDSTDTQYF
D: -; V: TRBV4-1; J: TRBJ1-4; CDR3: CASSQGRSGGTNEKLFF
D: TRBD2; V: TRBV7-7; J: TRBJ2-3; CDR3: CASSTGAGGGDTQYF
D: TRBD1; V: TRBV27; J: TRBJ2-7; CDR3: CASSRGLPYEQYF
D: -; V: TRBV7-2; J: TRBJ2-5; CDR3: CASSSPAVAEWGETQYF
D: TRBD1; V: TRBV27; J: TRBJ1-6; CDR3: CASSLAGTASPLHF
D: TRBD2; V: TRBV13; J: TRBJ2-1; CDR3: CATKRGGGPIAQFF
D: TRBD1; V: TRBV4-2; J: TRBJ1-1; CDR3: CASSRGQGNTEAFF
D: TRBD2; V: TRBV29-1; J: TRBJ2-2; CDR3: CSVEGTTNTGELFF
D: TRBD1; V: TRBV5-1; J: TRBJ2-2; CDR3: CASSLGTGRSGELFF
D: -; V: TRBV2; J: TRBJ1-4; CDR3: CASSEGRSNEKLFF
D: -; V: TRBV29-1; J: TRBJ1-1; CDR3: CSVDPGGTEAFF
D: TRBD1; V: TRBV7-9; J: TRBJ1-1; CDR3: CASSYVRGATEAFF
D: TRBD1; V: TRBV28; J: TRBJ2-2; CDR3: CASTTRKGQGAAGELFF
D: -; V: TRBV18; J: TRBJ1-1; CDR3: CASSGGNTEAFF
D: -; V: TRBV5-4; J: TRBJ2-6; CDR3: CASSLWTSGANGLTF
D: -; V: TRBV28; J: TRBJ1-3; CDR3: CASSSPPGSGNTIYF
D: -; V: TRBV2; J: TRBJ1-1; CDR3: CASRAEMNTEAFF
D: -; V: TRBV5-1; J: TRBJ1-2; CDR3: CASRATGTREGGYTF
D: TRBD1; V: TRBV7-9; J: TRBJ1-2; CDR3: CASSLSGQTYGYTF
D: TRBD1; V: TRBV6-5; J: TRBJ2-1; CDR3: CASSLTGGNEQFF
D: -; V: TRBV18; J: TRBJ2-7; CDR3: CASSPRDSYEQYF